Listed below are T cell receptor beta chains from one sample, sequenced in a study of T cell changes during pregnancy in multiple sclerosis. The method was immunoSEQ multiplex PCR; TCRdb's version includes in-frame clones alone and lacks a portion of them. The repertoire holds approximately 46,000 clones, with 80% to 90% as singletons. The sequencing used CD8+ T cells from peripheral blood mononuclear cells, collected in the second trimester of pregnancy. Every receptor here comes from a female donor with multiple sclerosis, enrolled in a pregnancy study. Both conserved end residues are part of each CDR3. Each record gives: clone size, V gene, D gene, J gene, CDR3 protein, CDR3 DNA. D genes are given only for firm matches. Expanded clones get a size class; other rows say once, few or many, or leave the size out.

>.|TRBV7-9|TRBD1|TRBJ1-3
CASRLTQGGSGNTIYF
TGTGCCAGCAGATTGACACAGGGGGGCTCTGGAAACACCATATATTTT
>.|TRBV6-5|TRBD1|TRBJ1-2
CASSLYRGRLGDGYTF
TGTGCCAGCAGTTTATACAGGGGGCGTTTAGGGGATGGCTACACCTTC
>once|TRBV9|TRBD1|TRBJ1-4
CASSVGTGLTNEKLFF
TGTGCCAGCAGCGTAGGGACAGGGCTAACTAATGAAAAACTGTTTTTT
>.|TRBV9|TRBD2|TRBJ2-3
CASSVAGGGTDTQYF
TGTGCCAGCAGCGTAGCTGGGGGGGGCACAGATACGCAGTATTTT
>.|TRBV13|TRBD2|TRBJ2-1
CASSSETSDYNEQFF
TGTGCCAGCAGCTCGGAAACTAGCGACTACAATGAGCAGTTCTTC
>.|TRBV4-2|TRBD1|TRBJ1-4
CASAVGQGAVELFF
TGTGCCAGTGCGGTCGGACAGGGGGCCGTGGAACTGTTTTTT
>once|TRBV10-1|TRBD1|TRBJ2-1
CAIPQGASSNEQFF
TGCGCCATTCCACAGGGGGCGTCATCCAATGAGCAGTTCTTC
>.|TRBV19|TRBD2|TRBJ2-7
CASSLSSGGPTEQYF
TGTGCCTCATCCCTCTCTAGCGGGGGGCCTACGGAGCAGTACTTC
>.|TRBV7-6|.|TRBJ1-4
CASSPGTTNEKLFF
TGTGCCAGCAGCCCGGGAACAACTAATGAAAAACTGTTTTTT
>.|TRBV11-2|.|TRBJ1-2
CASSLGVNYGYTF
TGTGCCAGCAGCTTGGGAGTTAACTATGGCTACACCTTC
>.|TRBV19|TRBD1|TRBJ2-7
CASSLGTGGYEQYF
TGTGCCAGTAGTTTAGGGACAGGGGGGTACGAGCAGTACTTC
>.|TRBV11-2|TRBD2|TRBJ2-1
CASSLAGNEQFF
TGTGCCAGCTCCCTAGCGGGGAATGAGCAGTTCTTC
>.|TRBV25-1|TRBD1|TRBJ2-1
CASSASGTGYNEQFF
TGTGCCAGCAGTGCCTCCGGGACAGGCTACAATGAGCAGTTCTTC
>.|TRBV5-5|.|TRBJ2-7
CASRLAGEQYF
TGTGCCAGCAGACTAGCAGGCGAGCAGTACTTC
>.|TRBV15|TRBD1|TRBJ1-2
CATSRTTGGFDGYTF
TGTGCCACCAGCAGAACTACAGGGGGCTTCGATGGCTACACCTTC
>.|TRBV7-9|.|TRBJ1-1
CASSLRQNTEAFF
TGTGCCAGCAGCTTAAGACAGAACACTGAAGCTTTCTTT
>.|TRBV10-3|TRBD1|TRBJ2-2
CAISLTGTGDTGELFF
TGTGCCATCAGTTTAACCGGGACAGGGGACACCGGGGAGCTGTTTTTT
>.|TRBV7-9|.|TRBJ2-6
CASSFISGGNVLTF
TGTGCCAGCAGCTTCATCTCAGGTGGAAACGTCCTGACTTTC
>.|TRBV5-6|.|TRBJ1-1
CASSARTAREAFF
TGTGCCAGCAGCGCCCGGACAGCTCGTGAAGCTTTCTTT
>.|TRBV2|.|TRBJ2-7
CAIRTVSYEQYF
TGTGCCATTAGGACAGTCTCCTACGAGCAGTACTTC
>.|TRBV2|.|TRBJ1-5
CASSGGTKALDNQPQHF
TGTGCCAGCAGTGGTGGGACAAAAGCCCTCGATAATCAGCCCCAGCATTTT
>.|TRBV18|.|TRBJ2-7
CASSPTGRGAYEQYF
TGTGCCAGCTCACCTACAGGCAGGGGGGCCTACGAGCAGTACTTC